The 15 T cell receptor beta chains below all came from one sample that was sequenced in a study of T cells in Graves' hyperthyroidism and ophthalmopathy. RNA transcripts served as the template for amplifying TCR beta CDR3 regions. TCR CDR3 regions were first amplified by RT-PCR with HTBI primers. One entry per CDR3 protein, called by TCRdb with MiXCR from the multiplex PCR reads. The sample has hundreds of thousands of distinct CDR3 sequences; around 15% are singletons. Sample: blood. The receptors were gathered from a woman aged 18-29 years with Graves' hyperthyroidism.

Regarding this clonotype: The final CDR3 position lacks the conserved phenylalanine or tryptophan, pointing to a likely read error. This chain uses TRBV28 with TRBJ1-1; D is perhaps TRBD1 (6 bases). Trimming shortened V by 7 bases and J by 1 base, and 25 bases separated the two germline ends. Germline V gene data show CDR1 as MDHEN and CDR2 as SYDVKM. This CDR3 has 18 residues. This CDR3 is CASITLITDGGSNTEAFL. The CDR3 DNA sequence: TGTGCCAGCATCACCCTGATAACCGACGGGGGCTCGAACACTGAAGCTTTCCTT.

About this clonotype itself: A much larger clone lies a single base off, so this may be a read error. The rearrangement uses TRBV7-9 and TRBJ2-7; unclear D gene. The CDR3 is made up of 14 amino acids. Germline CDR1 reads SEHNR; CDR2 reads FQNEAQ (reference sequence). CDR3 sequence reads: CASSSGPTYYEQCF. The CDR3 region has the DNA TGTGCCAGCAGCTCGGGTCCCACCTATTACGAGCAGTGCTTC.

The chain carries TRBV29-1 and TRBJ2-5; 14 nucleotides line up with TRBD2. The trim removed 7 bases at V and 4 bases at J, leaving 5 bases unmatched. Germline CDR1 SQVTM, CDR2 ANQGSEA. This CDR3 contains 14 residues. The CDR3 reads CSAGLAGARETQYF. Here the CDR3 DNA reads TGCAGCGCGGGACTAGCGGGAGCACGAGAGACCCAGTACTTC.

There are many counts of this clonotype. The chain combines TRBV20-1 with TRBJ2-4, with D unclear. The germline V and J ends were trimmed by 1 base and 0 bases, with 7 bases remaining between them. CDR3 length: 14 amino acids. Per the germline V gene, CDR1 is DFQATT and CDR2 is SNEGSKA (reference sequence). The CDR3: CSARVRLAKNIQYF. The DNA of the CDR3 is TGCAGTGCTAGAGTTCGGCTAGCCAAAAACATTCAGTACTTC.

This clonotype was observed many times. In DNA form, the CDR3 reads TGTGCCACCAGCAGGACTGGCAGGGAGGTGGACGAGCAGTACTTC. Translated: CATSRTGREVDEQYF. The chain is built from TRBV15 and TRBJ2-7; perhaps TRBD2 as D (6 bases). This CDR3 contains 15 residues. Germline values: CDR1 LNHNV, CDR2 YYDKDF (reference sequence). V was clipped by 3 bases and J by 5 bases, with 17 bases between them.

The sample holds a few counts of this clonotype. V gene TRBV7-9 combines with J gene TRBJ2-3; D is possibly TRBD1 or TRBD2 (5 bases each). Deletions cut 4 bases from V and 3 bases from J, with 14 bases between. Per the germline V gene, CDR1 is SEHNR and CDR2 is FQNEAQ (reference sequence). The CDR3 covers 15 residues. CDR3 sequence: CASSSRRGATDTQYF. In DNA, the CDR3 is TGTGCCAGCAGCTCTCGACGGGGCGCAACAGATACGCAGTATTTT. The whole variable domain, remainder taken from reference TRBV7-9 and TRBJ2-3, is DTGVSQNPRHKITKRGQNVTFRCDPISEHNRLYWYRQTLGQGPEFLTYFQNEAQLEKSRLLSDRFSAERPKGSFSTLEIQRTEQGDSAMYLCASSSRRGATDTQYFGPGTRLTVL.

The V call is TRBV19, the J call TRBJ2-4; D tentatively fits TRBD1 or TRBD2 (5 bases each). V lost 3 bases and J lost 1, with 10 bases in between. The CDR3 loop spans 15 amino acids. Looked up from germline, CDR1 is LNHDA and CDR2 is SQIVND (reference sequence). DNA of the CDR3: TGTGCCAGTAGTATTGGGGGTTGGGCCAAAAACATTCAGTACTTC. Translating it yields CASSIGGWAKNIQYF.

In this sample, this clonotype turned up many times. CDR3 amino acids: CASSEGTRGMNTEAFF. CDR3 DNA: TGTGCCAGCAGTGAAGGGACGCGGGGGATGAACACTGAAGCTTTCTTT. This chain links TRBV2 with TRBJ1-1; D might be TRBD1 (5 bases). Germline loops: CDR1 SNHLY, CDR2 FYNNEI. This CDR3 has 16 residues. V was trimmed by 1 base and J by 0 bases, leaving 12 bases between them.

There are many counts of this clonotype. The rearrangement joins TRBV3-1 to TRBJ2-5; D is unclear. CDR3 length equals 12 residues. V was pared by 3 bases and J by 2 bases, with 4 bases between. Per germline, CDR1 LGHDT and CDR2 YNNKEL (reference sequence). The DNA for the CDR3 is TGTGCCAGCAGCCACATTCAAGAGACCCAGTACTTC. Translation: CASSHIQETQYF.

The V call is TRBV2, the J call TRBJ1-3; 7 bases are a match to TRBD1. The J segment lost 0 bases and the V segment lost 6 bases, leaving 5 bases of the junction unmatched. CDR3 size: 15 residues. The germline V gene has CDR1 SNHLY and CDR2 FYNNEI. The CDR3 sequence: CASRWDSSSGNTIYF. Written as DNA, the CDR3 is TGTGCCAGCAGATGGGACAGCTCCTCTGGAAACACCATATATTTT.

This clonotype was observed many times. The V gene is TRBV6-5, the J gene TRBJ2-7; 7 bases map to TRBD1. Germline V gene data show CDR1 as MNHEY and CDR2 as SVGAGI. This CDR3 spans 14 amino acids. Trimming removed 2 bases from V and 5 bases from J; junction bases left unmatched: 6. The CDR3 sequence is CASSYRQGFDEQYF. In DNA, the CDR3 is TGTGCCAGCAGTTACAGACAGGGATTCGACGAGCAGTACTTC.

This clonotype appeared many times. J is TRBJ1-1 and V is TRBV11-3, with D perhaps matching TRBD1 (5 bases). V shed 1 base and J shed 4 bases, with 25 bases lying between them. CDR1 is SGHNT, CDR2 YENEEA, per germline. This CDR3 is 19 amino acids long. The CDR3 region is CASSLGLVKGSLRGTEAFF. The CDR3 coding sequence is TGTGCCAGCAGCTTAGGCCTTGTGAAGGGGAGCCTTCGGGGCACTGAAGCTTTCTTT.

This clonotype was detected a few times. The CDR3 sequence is CASKTLAPYSYEQYF. CDR3 coding DNA: TGTGCCAGCAAGACATTAGCACCTTATTCCTACGAGCAGTACTTC. The chain joins TRBV6-2 or TRBV6-3 to TRBJ2-7; no clear D. This CDR3 region has 15 residues. Germline V gene sequence: CDR1 MNHEY, CDR2 SVGEGT. V lost 7 bases to trimming and J lost 1 base, with 17 bases between them.

This clonotype was counted many times. V is TRBV18 and J is TRBJ1-1, with D unresolved. V lost 3 bases to trimming and J lost 7 bases, with 12 bases between them. This CDR3 has 13 residues. The germline CDR1 and CDR2 sequences are KGHSH and LQKENI. The CDR3 sequence: CASSPGTGNEAFF. In DNA, the CDR3 is TGTGCCAGCTCACCTGGTACCGGAAATGAAGCTTTCTTT.

This clonotype appeared many times. The V call is TRBV9, the J call TRBJ2-7; no firm D call. Germline V gene sequence: CDR1 SGDLS, CDR2 YYNGEE. V dropped 0 bases and J dropped 1 base, with 8 bases sitting between them. The CDR3 length is 14 residues. The CDR3 region has the DNA TGTGCCAGCAGCGTAGCTCCCTCTTCCTACGAGCAGTACTTC. Translating gives CASSVAPSSYEQYF.